The sequence of this T cell receptor beta chain was determined in a study of T-cell memory formation after mild COVID-19. Study at large: Largely donor-specific TCR clusters were found.

TCRdb recomputed calls from the 5' RACE reads with MiXCR, one row per CDR3 protein. Of 400,000 to 500,000 distinct CDR3 sequences detected, around 20% appear once; the ten largest clones hold approximately 8.1%. This clonotype was detected a few times. Germline values: CDR1 SGHRS, CDR2 YFSETQ. V was clipped by 4 bases and J by 2 bases, with 11 bases between them. The CDR3 totals 14 residues. This clonotype was obtained from an adult woman who had mild COVID-19 (a few samples of this study predate the infection). Cell type and time point are not known. The chain uses TRBV5-1 and TRBJ2-3; weak D call: TRBD1 (6 bases). Sequencing was done on a sample of PBMCs or a T cell subset sorted from them (not recorded which). The CDR3 DNA is TGCGCCAGCAGCGCGGACAGCCCCACAGATACGCAGTATTTT. It specifies CASSADSPTDTQYF.